A selection of T cell receptor beta chains follows, all from one sample in a study of CD8 T cells in Susac syndrome. TCRdb reprocessed the immunoSEQ multiplex PCR reads via MiXCR and lists one record per CDR3 protein. The sample has 50,000 to 55,000 distinct CDR3 sequences; just under 95% are singletons. The sample comprised CD8+ T cells from PBMCs. These receptors were collected from a human donor with Susac syndrome. CDR3s include the opening cysteine and the closing phenylalanine or tryptophan. A D gene is named only where the DNA matches it firmly. Some rows mark clone size as missing; the rest say once, few, many or name a class of expanded clone.

J: TRBJ1-2; D: -; size: few; V: TRBV4-2; DNA: TGTGCCAGCAGCCAAGGGACAGCGTATGGCTACACCTTC; CDR3: CASSQGTAYGYTF
J: TRBJ2-2; D: TRBD2; size: -; V: TRBV15; DNA: TGTGCCACCAGCGTTCGGGGGGTTGGTACCGGGGAGCTGTTTTTT; CDR3: CATSVRGVGTGELFF
J: TRBJ2-7; D: -; size: -; V: TRBV12-3/TRBV12-4; DNA: TGTGCCAGCAGTTTAGCCACAGGGTACGAGCAGTACTTC; CDR3: CASSLATGYEQYF
J: TRBJ1-5; D: -; size: -; V: TRBV15; DNA: TGTGCCACCAGCAGAGAGGCTGTAGCGCCCCAGCATTTT; CDR3: CATSREAVAPQHF
J: TRBJ1-2; D: -; size: -; V: TRBV20-1; DNA: TGCAGTGCTAGACCTGGGGCTACTTTTGGCTACACCTTC; CDR3: CSARPGATFGYTF
J: TRBJ1-2; D: -; size: once; V: TRBV12-3/TRBV12-4; DNA: TGTGCCAGCAGTCCCGTGGTCCCTGGCGATGGCTACACCTTC; CDR3: CASSPVVPGDGYTF
J: TRBJ2-1; D: -; size: -; V: TRBV3-1; DNA: TGTGCCAGCAGCCAAGATCAGGGGTTTAGCTCCTACAATGAGCAGTTCTTC; CDR3: CASSQDQGFSSYNEQFF
J: TRBJ1-5; D: -; size: -; V: TRBV5-6; DNA: TGTGCCAGCAGCACTAAGAAAGGTCAGCCCCAGCATTTT; CDR3: CASSTKKGQPQHF
J: TRBJ2-1; D: -; size: -; V: TRBV6-4; DNA: TGTGCCAGCAGTGACCGAGGTACTTCAACGAATGAGCAGTTCTTC; CDR3: CASSDRGTSTNEQFF
J: TRBJ1-2; D: -; size: -; V: TRBV12-3/TRBV12-4; DNA: TGTGCCAGCAGCGCTGGGCCGGGAGGAAACGGCTACACCTTC; CDR3: CASSAGPGGNGYTF
J: TRBJ1-2; D: TRBD1; size: -; V: TRBV14; DNA: TGTGCCAGCAGCCATTTACCGGGACAGGGGCTTCATGGCTACACCTTC; CDR3: CASSHLPGQGLHGYTF
J: TRBJ2-1; D: TRBD2; size: -; V: TRBV14; DNA: TGTGCCAGCAGCCAACGTCGGACTAGCGTGAGGAATGAGCAGTTCTTC; CDR3: CASSQRRTSVRNEQFF